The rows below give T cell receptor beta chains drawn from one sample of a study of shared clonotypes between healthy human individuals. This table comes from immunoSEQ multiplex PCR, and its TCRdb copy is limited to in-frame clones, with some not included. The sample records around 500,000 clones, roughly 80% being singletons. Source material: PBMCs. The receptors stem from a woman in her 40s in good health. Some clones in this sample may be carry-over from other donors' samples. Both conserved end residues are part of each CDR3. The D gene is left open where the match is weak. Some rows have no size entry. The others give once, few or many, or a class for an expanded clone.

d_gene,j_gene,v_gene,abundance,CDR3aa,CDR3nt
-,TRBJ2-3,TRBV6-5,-,CASSYVQADTQYF,TGTGCCAGCAGTTACGTACAGGCAGATACGCAGTATTTT
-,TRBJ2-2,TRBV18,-,CASSPSRVDTGELFF,TGTGCCAGCTCACCATCGAGGGTCGACACCGGGGAGCTGTTTTTT
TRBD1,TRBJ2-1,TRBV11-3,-,CASSARQGSHNEQFF,TGTGCCAGCAGCGCCCGACAGGGGTCCCACAATGAGCAGTTCTTC
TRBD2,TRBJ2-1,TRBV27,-,CASTWERESSYNEQFF,TGTGCCAGCACCTGGGAGCGGGAGAGCTCCTACAATGAGCAGTTCTTC
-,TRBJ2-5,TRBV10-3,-,CAISGTFGQETQYF,TGTGCCATCAGTGGGACATTTGGCCAAGAGACCCAGTACTTC
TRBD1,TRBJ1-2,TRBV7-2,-,CASSLGQGANYGYTF,TGTGCCAGCAGCTTGGGACAGGGGGCGAACTATGGCTACACCTTC
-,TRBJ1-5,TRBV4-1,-,CASSQDRNQPQHF,TGCGCCAGCAGCCAAGATCGCAATCAGCCCCAGCATTTT
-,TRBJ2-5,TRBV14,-,CASSPERGSHQETQYF,TGTGCCAGCAGCCCAGAAAGGGGGTCCCACCAAGAGACCCAGTACTTC
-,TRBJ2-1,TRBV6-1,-,CASSIFQGGSNEQFF,TGTGCCAGCAGTATCTTCCAAGGCGGTTCCAATGAGCAGTTCTTC
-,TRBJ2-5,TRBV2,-,CASSGAETQYF,TGTGCCAGCAGTGGGGCGGAGACCCAGTACTTC
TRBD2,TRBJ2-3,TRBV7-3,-,CASSFSSGRSDTQYF,TGTGCCAGCAGCTTTTCCAGCGGGAGATCAGATACGCAGTATTTT
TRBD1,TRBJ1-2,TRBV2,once,CASSQQGGGYTF,TGTGCCAGCAGTCAGCAGGGGGGAGGCTACACCTTC
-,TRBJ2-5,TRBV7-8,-,CASSQDRETQYF,TGTGCCAGCAGCCAAGACCGGGAGACCCAGTACTTC
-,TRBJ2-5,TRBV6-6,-,CASSTQETQYF,TGTGCCAGCAGTACCCAAGAGACCCAGTACTTC
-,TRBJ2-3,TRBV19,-,CASSIVGGLGDTQYF,TGTGCCAGTAGTATAGTGGGTGGCCTTGGGGATACGCAGTATTTT
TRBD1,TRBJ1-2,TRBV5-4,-,CASSSGDRGNYGYTF,TGTGCCAGCAGCTCCGGTGACAGGGGGAACTATGGCTACACCTTC
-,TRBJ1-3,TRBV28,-,CASRGGPNTIYF,TGTGCCAGCAGGGGGGGGCCAAACACCATATATTTT
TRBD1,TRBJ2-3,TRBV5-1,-,CASRSTGTDTQYF,TGCGCCAGCAGATCGACAGGGACGGATACGCAGTATTTT
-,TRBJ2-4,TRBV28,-,CASSEYQGFGNIQYF,TGTGCCAGCAGCGAATATCAGGGTTTCGGAAACATTCAGTACTTC
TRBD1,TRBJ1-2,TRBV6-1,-,CASSVDRGGGYTF,TGTGCCAGCAGCGTCGACAGGGGAGGTGGCTACACCTTC
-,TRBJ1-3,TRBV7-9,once,CASSPGWTSSGNTIYF,TGTGCCAGCAGCCCCGGGTGGACTTCCTCTGGAAACACCATATATTTT
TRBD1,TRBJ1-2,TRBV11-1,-,CASSDGDRASGYTF,TGTGCCAGCAGCGACGGGGACAGGGCGTCGGGCTACACCTTC
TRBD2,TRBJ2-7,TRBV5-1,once,CATRLAEGGYEQYF,TGCGCCACTAGACTAGCGGAGGGGGGCTACGAGCAGTACTTC
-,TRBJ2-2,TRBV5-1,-,CASSRGDRNTGELFF,TGCGCCAGCAGCAGGGGGGACAGGAACACCGGGGAGCTGTTTTTT
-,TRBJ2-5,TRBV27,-,CASSVLGPGRTQYF,TGTGCCAGCAGTGTCCTGGGCCCCGGACGGACCCAGTACTTC
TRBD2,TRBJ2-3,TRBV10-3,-,CAIETREGPQGTQYF,TGTGCCATCGAAACGCGGGAGGGCCCACAAGGTACGCAGTATTTT
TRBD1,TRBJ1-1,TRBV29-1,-,CSARGGALNTEAFF,TGCAGCGCCAGGGGGGGGGCCCTAAACACTGAAGCTTTCTTT
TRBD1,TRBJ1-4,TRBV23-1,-,CASSQSQRDSGSEKLFF,TGCGCCAGCAGTCAATCCCAGCGGGACAGTGGATCTGAAAAACTGTTTTTT
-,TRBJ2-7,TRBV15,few,CATSRVSGAHEQYF,TGTGCCACCAGCAGAGTTTCGGGGGCCCACGAGCAGTACTTC
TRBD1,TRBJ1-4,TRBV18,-,CASSRDRADEKLFF,TGTGCCAGCTCACGGGACAGGGCGGATGAAAAACTGTTTTTT
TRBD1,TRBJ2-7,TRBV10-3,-,CASTRDSVTYEQYF,TGTGCCAGCACCCGGGACAGCGTCACCTACGAGCAGTACTTC
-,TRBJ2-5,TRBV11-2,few,CASSLGRETQYF,TGTGCCAGCAGCTTGGGGCGAGAGACCCAGTACTTC
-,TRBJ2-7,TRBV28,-,CASSPLGSQSSYEQYF,TGTGCCAGCAGTCCTCTCGGGTCTCAGAGCTCCTACGAGCAGTACTTC
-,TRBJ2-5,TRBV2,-,CASMRDRGETQYF,TGTGCCAGCATGCGGGACAGAGGAGAGACCCAGTACTTC
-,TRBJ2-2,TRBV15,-,CATSRDLAAGELFF,TGTGCCACCAGCAGAGACTTAGCCGCCGGGGAGCTGTTTTTT
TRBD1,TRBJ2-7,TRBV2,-,CASSGDRASSYEQYF,TGTGCCAGCAGTGGGGACAGGGCGAGCTCCTACGAGCAGTACTTC
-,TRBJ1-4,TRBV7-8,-,CASSFIRVAVGNEKLFF,TGTGCCAGCAGCTTTATTCGGGTTGCGGTAGGGAATGAAAAACTGTTTTTT
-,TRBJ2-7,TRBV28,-,CASSPPERGLYF,TGTGCCAGTAGTCCGCCCGAGAGGGGCCTGTACTTC
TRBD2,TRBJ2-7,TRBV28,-,CASSLLSSGNYEQYF,TGTGCCAGCAGTTTATTATCTAGCGGGAATTACGAGCAGTACTTC
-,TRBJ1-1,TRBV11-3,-,CASSFGENTEAFF,TGTGCCAGCAGCTTCGGGGAGAACACTGAAGCTTTCTTT
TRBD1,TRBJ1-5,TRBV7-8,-,CASSTGGNQPQHF,TGTGCCAGCAGCACAGGGGGCAATCAGCCCCAGCATTTT
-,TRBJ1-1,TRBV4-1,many,CASSQPLADRTNTEAFF,TGCGCCAGCAGCCAACCCCTCGCTGACAGGACGAACACTGAAGCTTTCTTT
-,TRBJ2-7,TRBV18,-,CASSTSGIEYEQYF,TGTGCCAGCTCCACTTCCGGGATAGAGTACGAGCAGTACTTC
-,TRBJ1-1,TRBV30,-,CAWRDITEAFF,TGTGCCTGGAGGGACATTACTGAAGCCTTCTTT
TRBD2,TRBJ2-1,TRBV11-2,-,CASSSIAGSYNEQFF,TGTGCCAGCAGCTCAATAGCGGGGAGTTACAATGAGCAGTTCTTC
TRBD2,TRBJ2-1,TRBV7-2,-,CASSPGSGRAGNEQFF,TGTGCCAGCAGCCCCGGGAGCGGGAGGGCAGGGAATGAGCAGTTCTTC
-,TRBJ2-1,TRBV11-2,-,CASSNRPVTYNEQFF,TGTGCCAGCAGCAACCGGCCGGTGACCTACAATGAGCAGTTCTTC
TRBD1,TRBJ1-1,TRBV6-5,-,CASSLGGTGGEAFF,TGTGCCAGCAGTTTAGGGGGGACAGGGGGAGAAGCTTTCTTT
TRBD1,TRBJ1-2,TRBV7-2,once,CASSLGTGGDYGYTF,TGTGCCAGCAGCTTAGGGACAGGGGGTGACTATGGCTACACCTTC